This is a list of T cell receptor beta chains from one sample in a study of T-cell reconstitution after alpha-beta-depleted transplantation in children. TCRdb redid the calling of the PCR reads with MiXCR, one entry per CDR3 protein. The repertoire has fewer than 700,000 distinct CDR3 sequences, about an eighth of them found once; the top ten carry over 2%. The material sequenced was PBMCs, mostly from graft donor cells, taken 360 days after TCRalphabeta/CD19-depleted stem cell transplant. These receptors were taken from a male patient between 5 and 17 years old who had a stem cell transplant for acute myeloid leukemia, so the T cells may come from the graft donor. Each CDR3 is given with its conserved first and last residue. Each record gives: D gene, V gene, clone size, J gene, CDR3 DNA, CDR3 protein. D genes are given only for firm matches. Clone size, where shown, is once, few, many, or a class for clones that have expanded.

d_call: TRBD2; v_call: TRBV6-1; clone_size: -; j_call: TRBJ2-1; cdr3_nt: TGTGCCAGCAGAACCGGGACTAGCGGGAGCAATGAGCAGTTCTTC; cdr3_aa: CASRTGTSGSNEQFF
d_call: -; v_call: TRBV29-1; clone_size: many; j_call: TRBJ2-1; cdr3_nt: TGCAGCGCGCACCCGGGACCACATCCTGAGCAGTTCTTC; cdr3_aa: CSAHPGPHPEQFF
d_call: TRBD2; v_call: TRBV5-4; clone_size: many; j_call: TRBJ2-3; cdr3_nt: TGTGCCAGCAGCCCCCACGGGACTAGTACAGATACGCAGTATTTT; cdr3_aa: CASSPHGTSTDTQYF
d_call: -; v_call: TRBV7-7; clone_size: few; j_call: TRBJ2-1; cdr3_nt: TGTGCTAGCAGCTTGGGCGGGGTATACAATGAGCAGTTCTTC; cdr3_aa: CASSLGGVYNEQFF
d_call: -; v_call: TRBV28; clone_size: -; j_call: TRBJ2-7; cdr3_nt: TGTGCCAGCAGTTTAAGTTTTGGCCGCGACGAGCAGTACTTC; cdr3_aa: CASSLSFGRDEQYF
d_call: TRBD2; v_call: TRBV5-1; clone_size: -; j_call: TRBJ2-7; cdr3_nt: TGCGCCAGCAGCTTCGGGACTAGCGGGAACAGCTCCTACGAGCAGTACTTC; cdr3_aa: CASSFGTSGNSSYEQYF
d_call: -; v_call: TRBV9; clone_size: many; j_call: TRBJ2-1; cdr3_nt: TGTGCCAGTTACTCGGGGCTGAGCTCCTACAATGAGCAGTTCTTC; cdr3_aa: CASYSGLSSYNEQFF
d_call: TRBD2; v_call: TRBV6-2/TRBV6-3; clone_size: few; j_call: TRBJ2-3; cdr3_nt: TGTGCCAGCAGTGAGTCTAGACTAGCGGGAGGGCCACAAGATACGCAGTATTTT; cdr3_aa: CASSESRLAGGPQDTQYF
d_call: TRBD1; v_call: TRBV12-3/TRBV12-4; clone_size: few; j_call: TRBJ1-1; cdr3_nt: TGTGCCAGCAGTTTCCAGGGGGCTGAAACTGAAGCTTTCTTT; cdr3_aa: CASSFQGAETEAFF
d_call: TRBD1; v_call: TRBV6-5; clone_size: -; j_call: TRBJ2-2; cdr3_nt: TGTGCCAGCAGTTCCGGACAGGGGGCGACCGGGGAGCTGTTTTTT; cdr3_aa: CASSSGQGATGELFF
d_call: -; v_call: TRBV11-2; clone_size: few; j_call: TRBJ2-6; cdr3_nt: TGTGCCAGCAGCTTAGAGTCCCTCTCTGGGGCCAACGTCCTGACTTTC; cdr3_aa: CASSLESLSGANVLTF
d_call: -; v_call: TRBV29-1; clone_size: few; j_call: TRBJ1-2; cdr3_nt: TGCAGCGTTGAACGACCCTATGGCTACACCTTC; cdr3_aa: CSVERPYGYTF
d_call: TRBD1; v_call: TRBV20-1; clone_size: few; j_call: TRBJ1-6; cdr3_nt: TGCAGTGCTAGAGTTGGCAGGGGGAATACACCCCTCCACTTT; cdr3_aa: CSARVGRGNTPLHF
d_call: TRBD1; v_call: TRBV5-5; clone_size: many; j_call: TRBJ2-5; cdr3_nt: TGTGCCAGCAGCCTCGGGACAGGGGTCGGGGAGACCCAGTACTTC; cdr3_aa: CASSLGTGVGETQYF
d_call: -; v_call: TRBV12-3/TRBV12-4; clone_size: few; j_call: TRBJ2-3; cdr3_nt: TGTGCCAGCAGTTCCACTCCGAGGGGCCGCACAGATACGCAGTATTTT; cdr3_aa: CASSSTPRGRTDTQYF
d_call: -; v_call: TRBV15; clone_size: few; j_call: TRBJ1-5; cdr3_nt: TGTGCCACCAGCAGAGATGGGGGGCTGGGCAATCAGCCCCAGCATTTT; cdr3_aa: CATSRDGGLGNQPQHF
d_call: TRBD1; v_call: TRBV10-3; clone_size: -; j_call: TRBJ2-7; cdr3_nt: TGTGCCATCAGCCCGGACAGGGTCCACGAGCAGTACTTC; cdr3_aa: CAISPDRVHEQYF
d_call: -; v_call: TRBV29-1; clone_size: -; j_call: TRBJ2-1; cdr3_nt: TGCAGCGCCGGACCTATTAGAGAGCAGTTCTTC; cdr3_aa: CSAGPIREQFF
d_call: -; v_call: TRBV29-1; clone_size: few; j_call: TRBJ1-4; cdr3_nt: TGCAGCGTTGAAGAGGGCAGGGCTGAAAAACTGTTTTTT; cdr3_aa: CSVEEGRAEKLFF
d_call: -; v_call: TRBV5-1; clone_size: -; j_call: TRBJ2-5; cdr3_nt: TGCGCCAGCAGCTTGGTGGATTACAGGCCGTACCAAGAGACCCAGTACTTC; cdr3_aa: CASSLVDYRPYQETQYF
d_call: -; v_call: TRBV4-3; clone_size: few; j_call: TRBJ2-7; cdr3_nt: TGCGCCAGCAGCCAAGTTCCTGGACCGCGCGAGCAGTACTTC; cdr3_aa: CASSQVPGPREQYF
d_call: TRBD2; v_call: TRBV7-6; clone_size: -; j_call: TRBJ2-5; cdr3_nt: TGTGCCAGCAGCTCTGGTAGCGGGGCGTACCAAGAGACCCAGTACTTC; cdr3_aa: CASSSGSGAYQETQYF
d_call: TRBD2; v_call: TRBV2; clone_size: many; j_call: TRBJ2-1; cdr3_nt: TGTGCCAGGGGAAGAGGGACTAGCGGGAGTCGATTCTCCTACAATGAGCAGTTCTTC; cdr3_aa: CARGRGTSGSRFSYNEQFF
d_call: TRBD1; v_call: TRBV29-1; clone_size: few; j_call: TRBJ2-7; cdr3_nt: TGCAGCGTTGAATTACTGGGACAGCCTTCTTACGAGCAGTACTTC; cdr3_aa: CSVELLGQPSYEQYF
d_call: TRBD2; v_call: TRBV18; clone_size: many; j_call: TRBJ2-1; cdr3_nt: TGTGCCAGCTCACCACCGGCTAGCGGGAAAAATGAGCAGTTCTTC; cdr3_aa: CASSPPASGKNEQFF
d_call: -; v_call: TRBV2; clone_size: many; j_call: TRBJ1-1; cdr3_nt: TGTGCCAGCAGTTTCTACGGCACTGAAGCTTTCTTT; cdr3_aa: CASSFYGTEAFF
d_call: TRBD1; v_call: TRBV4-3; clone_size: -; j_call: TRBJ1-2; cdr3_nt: TGCGCCAGCAGCCTATTAGGGACAGAGCCAACTAACTATGGCTACACCTTC; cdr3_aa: CASSLLGTEPTNYGYTF
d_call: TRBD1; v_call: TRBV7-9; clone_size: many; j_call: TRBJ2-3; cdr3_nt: TGTGCCAGCAGCTTAGGATCAGGGGGCTCCCTACTAAGCACAGATACGCAGTATTTT; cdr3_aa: CASSLGSGGSLLSTDTQYF
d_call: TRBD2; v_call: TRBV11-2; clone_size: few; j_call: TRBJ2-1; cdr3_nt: TGTGCCAGCAGCTTAGAGACTAGCGGACCGGGTCAGTTCTTC; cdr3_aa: CASSLETSGPGQFF
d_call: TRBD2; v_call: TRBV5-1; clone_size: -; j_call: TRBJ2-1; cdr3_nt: TGCGCCAGCAGCTTGTCGGGACTAGCGGTCAATGAGCAGTTCTTC; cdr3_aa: CASSLSGLAVNEQFF
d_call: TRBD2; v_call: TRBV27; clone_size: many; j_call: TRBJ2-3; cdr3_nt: TGTGCCAGCAGTTTACAGGCGGGAGAGGGGATTTGGGCAGATACGCAGTATTTT; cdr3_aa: CASSLQAGEGIWADTQYF
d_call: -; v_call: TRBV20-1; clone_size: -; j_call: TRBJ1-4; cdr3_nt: TGCAGTGCTAGCTGGCAGACGGGGGAAAAACTGTTTTTT; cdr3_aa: CSASWQTGEKLFF
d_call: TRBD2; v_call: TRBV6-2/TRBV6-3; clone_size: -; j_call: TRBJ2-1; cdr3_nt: TGTGCCAGCAGTTACGGTAAGGCGGGAGCGGCCTACAATGAGCAGTTCTTC; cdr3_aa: CASSYGKAGAAYNEQFF
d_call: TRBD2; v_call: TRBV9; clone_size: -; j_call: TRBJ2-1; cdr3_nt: TGTGCCAGCAGCGTAGCAACTAGCGGGAGGGTGGCTGAGCAGTTCTTC; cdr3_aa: CASSVATSGRVAEQFF
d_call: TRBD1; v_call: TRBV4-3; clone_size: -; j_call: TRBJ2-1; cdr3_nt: TGCGCCAGCAGCCAAGGGACAGGCCCAGTCTCCTACAATGAGCAGTTCTTC; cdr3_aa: CASSQGTGPVSYNEQFF
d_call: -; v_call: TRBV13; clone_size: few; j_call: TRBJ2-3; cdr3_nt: TGTGCCAGCAGCTTAATAGAAGCGGCTGAGGCCCCAGATACGCAGTATTTT; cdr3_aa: CASSLIEAAEAPDTQYF
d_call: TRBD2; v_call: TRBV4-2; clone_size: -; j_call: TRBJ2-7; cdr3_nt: TGTGCCAGCAGCCCCACCGGGACTAGGGGCTCCTACGAGCAGTACTTC; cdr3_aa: CASSPTGTRGSYEQYF
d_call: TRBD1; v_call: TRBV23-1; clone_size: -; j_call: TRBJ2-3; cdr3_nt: TGCGGCGCCGATAGGACAGGGGGCGCAGATACGCAGTATTTT; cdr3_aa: CGADRTGGADTQYF
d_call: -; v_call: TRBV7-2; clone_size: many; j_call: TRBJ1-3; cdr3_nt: TGTGCCAGCAGCTTTATGGGTGGAAACACCATATATTTT; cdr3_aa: CASSFMGGNTIYF
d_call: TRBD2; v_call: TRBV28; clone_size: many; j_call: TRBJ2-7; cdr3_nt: TGTGCCAGCAGCCTGATCTTCACTAGCGGGAGCGGGGAGCAGTACTTC; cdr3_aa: CASSLIFTSGSGEQYF
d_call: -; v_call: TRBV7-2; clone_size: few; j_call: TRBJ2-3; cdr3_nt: TGTGCCAGCGGGGACGGCACAGATACGCAGTATTTT; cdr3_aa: CASGDGTDTQYF
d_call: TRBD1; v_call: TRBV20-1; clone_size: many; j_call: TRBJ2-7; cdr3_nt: TGCAGTGCTCGAGTCCCGGGACAGGGGGTAAGGAGCTCCTACGAGCAGTACTTC; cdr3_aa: CSARVPGQGVRSSYEQYF
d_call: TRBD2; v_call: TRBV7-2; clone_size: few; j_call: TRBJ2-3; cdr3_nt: TGTGCCAGCACCACATGGGGGAGGGCAGATACGCAGTATTTT; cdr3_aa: CASTTWGRADTQYF
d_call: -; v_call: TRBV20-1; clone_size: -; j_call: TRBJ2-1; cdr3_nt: TGCAGTGCTAGGCAGTACAATGAGCAGTTCTTC; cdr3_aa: CSARQYNEQFF
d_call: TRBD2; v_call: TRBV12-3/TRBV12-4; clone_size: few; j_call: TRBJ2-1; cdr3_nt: TGTGCCAGCAGTTTATATCTAGCGGGAGGTGGGAATGAGCAGTTCTTC; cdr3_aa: CASSLYLAGGGNEQFF
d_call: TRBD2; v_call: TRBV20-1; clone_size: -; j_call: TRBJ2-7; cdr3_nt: TGCAGTGCTAGGCCCTTGGGTAGCGGGAGGCTCTCCTACGAGCAGTACTTC; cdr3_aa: CSARPLGSGRLSYEQYF
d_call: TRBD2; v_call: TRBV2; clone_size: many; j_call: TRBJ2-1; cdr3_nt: TGTGCCAGCAGGGTTACTAGCGGGAGGGCCAATGAGCAGTTCTTC; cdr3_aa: CASRVTSGRANEQFF
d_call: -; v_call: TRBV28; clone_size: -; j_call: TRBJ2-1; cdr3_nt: TGTGCCAGCAGTTTTTGGGGGAATGAGTTCTTC; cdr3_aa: CASSFWGNEFF
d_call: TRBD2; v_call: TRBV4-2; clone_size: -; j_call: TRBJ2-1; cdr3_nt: TGTGCCAGCAGCCAAGTCCCCTCGACTAGCGGGGATAACAATGAGCAGTTCTTC; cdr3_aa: CASSQVPSTSGDNNEQFF
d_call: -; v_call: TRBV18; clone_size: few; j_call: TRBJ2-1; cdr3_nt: TGTGCCAGCTCACCACCGTCGCGCCTTGTATACTACAATGAGCAGTTCTTC; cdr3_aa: CASSPPSRLVYYNEQFF
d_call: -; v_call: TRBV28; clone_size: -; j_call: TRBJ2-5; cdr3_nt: TGTGCCAGCAGTTTTCGGGGAAGGACCCAGTACTTC; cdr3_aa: CASSFRGRTQYF
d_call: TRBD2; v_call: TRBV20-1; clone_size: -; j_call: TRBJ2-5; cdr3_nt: TGCAGTGCTCCCCAAATACTAGCGGGAGAAGAGACCCAGTACTTC; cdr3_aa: CSAPQILAGEETQYF
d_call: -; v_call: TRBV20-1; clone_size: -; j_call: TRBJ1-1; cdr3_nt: TGCAGTGCCCCCCCAAGGGGGAACACTGAAGCTTTCTTT; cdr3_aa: CSAPPRGNTEAFF
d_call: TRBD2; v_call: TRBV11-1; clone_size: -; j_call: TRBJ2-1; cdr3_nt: TGTGCCAGCAGCTTAGCTGCCGGGGGGGTCTCCTACAATGAGCAGTTCTTC; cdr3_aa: CASSLAAGGVSYNEQFF